This T cell receptor beta chain is drawn from a study of CD8 T cells in Susac syndrome. Study-level findings and limits: CD4+ repertoires of Susac syndrome patients lacked detectable clonal expansion.

The CDR3 length is 13 residues. Germline V lookup: CDR1 SQVTM, CDR2 ANQGSEA. V gave up 4 bases and J gave up 1 base, with 9 bases separating them. Random hexamers primed reverse transcription of about 0.5 to 1 ug RNA. Amplification of TCR beta CDR3 spanned 54 Vbeta and 13 Jbeta via immunoSEQ multiplex PCR. One entry per CDR3 protein results from TCRdb running MiXCR on the immunoSEQ multiplex PCR reads. Found here are about 190,000 distinct CDR3 sequences, more than 85% of them singletons; the top ten hold around 0.079%. TCR beta sequencing was performed on blood CD8+ and CD4+ T cells. As regards this clonotype: Its antigen remains unknown.

The chain uses TRBV29-1 and TRBJ2-3; D tentatively reads TRBD1 or TRBD2 (5 bases each). This sequence originates from a human donor with Susac syndrome. The material sequenced was CD4+ T cells from PBMCs. The CDR3 here is CSVVVGGTDTQYF. The CDR3 DNA is TGCAGCGTTGTGGTGGGGGGCACAGATACGCAGTATTTT.